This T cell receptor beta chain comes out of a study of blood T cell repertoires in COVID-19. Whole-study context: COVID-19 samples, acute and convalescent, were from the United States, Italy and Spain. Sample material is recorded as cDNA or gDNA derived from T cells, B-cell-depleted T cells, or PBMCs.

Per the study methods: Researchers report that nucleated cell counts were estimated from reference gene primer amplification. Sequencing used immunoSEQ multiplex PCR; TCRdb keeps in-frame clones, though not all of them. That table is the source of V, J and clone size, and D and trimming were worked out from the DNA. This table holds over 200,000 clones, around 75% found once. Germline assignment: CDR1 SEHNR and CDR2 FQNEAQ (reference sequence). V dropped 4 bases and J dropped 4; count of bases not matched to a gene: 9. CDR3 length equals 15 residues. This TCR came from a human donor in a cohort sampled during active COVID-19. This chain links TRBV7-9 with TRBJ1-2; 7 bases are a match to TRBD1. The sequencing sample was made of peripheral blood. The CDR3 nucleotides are TGTGCCAGCAGCTCCCAACGGGACAGATTCTATGGCTACACCTTC. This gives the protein CASSSQRDRFYGYTF.